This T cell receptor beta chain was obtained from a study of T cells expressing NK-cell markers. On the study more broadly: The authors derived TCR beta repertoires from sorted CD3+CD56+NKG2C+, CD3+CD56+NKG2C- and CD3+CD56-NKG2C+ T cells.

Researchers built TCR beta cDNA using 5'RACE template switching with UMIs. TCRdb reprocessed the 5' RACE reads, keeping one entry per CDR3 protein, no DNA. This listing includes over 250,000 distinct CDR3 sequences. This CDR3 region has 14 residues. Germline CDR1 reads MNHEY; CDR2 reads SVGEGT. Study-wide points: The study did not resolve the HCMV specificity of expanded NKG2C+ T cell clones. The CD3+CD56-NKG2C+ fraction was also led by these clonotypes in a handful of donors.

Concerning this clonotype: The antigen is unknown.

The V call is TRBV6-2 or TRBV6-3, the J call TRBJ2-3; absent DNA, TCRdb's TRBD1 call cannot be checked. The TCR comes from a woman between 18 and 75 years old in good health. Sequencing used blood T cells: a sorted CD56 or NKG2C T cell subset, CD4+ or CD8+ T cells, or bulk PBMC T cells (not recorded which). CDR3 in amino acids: CASSPGIRRDTQYF.